Detailed here is one TCR beta chain. The data stem from a study of blood T cell repertoires in COVID-19. At the level of the study: Sample material is recorded as cDNA or gDNA derived from T cells, B-cell-depleted T cells, or PBMCs.

CDR3 length: 14 residues. V was cut by 1 base and J by 12 bases, with 16 bases left in between. Per the germline V gene, CDR1 is SGHTA and CDR2 is FQGNSA. Per the authors' pipeline: From reference gene primer amplification, estimates of nucleated cell counts were derived. Assay used: immunoSEQ multiplex PCR; TCRdb lists only in-frame clones, some missing. V, J and clone size were drawn from that table, and D and trimming were deduced from the DNA. The data show around 250,000 clones, roughly 90% seen once. The chain links TRBV7-2 to TRBJ2-4; weak D call: TRBD1 (6 bases). The sequencing sample was made of peripheral blood. This clonotype was obtained from a man in his sixties with acute or convalescent COVID-19. The CDR3 sequence: CASSLGRPGRGQYF. CDR3 coding DNA: TGTGCCAGCAGCTTAGGTCGTCCGGGCAGGGGTCAGTACTTC. Filled out from reference TRBV7-2 and TRBJ2-4, the complete variable domain reads GAGVSQSPSNKVTEKGKDVELRCDPISGHTALYWYRQSLGQGLEFLIYFQGNSAPDKSGLPSDRFSAERTGGSVSTLTIQRTQQEDSAVYLCASSLGRPGRGQYFGAGTRLSVL.